This TCR beta chain was captured by sequencing in a study of blood T cells in healthy people across ages. Study-level points and caveats: The donors' CMV status was not determined, possibly confounding changes in expanded clonotypes.

Through a sample-barcoded 5' primer and a J-beta primer mix, a second PCR was run for roughly 6 to 11 cycles. Each sample yielded at least 2.5 million CDR3-containing paired-end reads. TCRdb itself ran the 5' RACE reads through MiXCR, one entry per CDR3 protein. The data show roughly 860,000 distinct CDR3 sequences, with 62% seen just once and roughly 26% held by the top ten. A remark on this clonotype: The antigen is not known.

This TCR derives from a man between 25 and 39 years old in good health. The sequencing input was blood.

Written as DNA, the CDR3 is TGTGCCAGCAGCCGAGAGGGTACAGGGGGCCCTACCCAGTACTTC. This translates into CASSREGTGGPTQYF. The chain is built from TRBV5-6 and TRBJ2-4; TRBD1 matches 9 bases. V gave up 4 bases and J gave up 13 bases; unmatched junction bases: 15. This CDR3 is built from 15 residues. Germline V gene sequence: CDR1 SGHDT, CDR2 YYEEEE.